Here is one T cell receptor (beta chain) with its context. Its target is not known. This record comes from a study of shared clonotypes between healthy human individuals. Study at large: CD4 naive and memory got three plates each, CD8 naive two, CD8 memory one. General study results and limits: Represented diversity, genetic and exposure-history alike, was limited by few donors.

This was a deep-level run. On sorted subsets, replicate PCRs used 200 ng DNA, or around 30,000 T cell genomes. Sequenced by immunoSEQ multiplex PCR; TCRdb stores in-frame clones only, minus some. The sample has some 2.1 million clones; 95% are singletons. Germline CDR1 is GTSNPN and CDR2 is SVGIG (reference sequence). This CDR3 region has 13 residues. Trimming removed 1 base from V and 2 bases from J, with 3 bases in between. The clonotype comes from a man between 18 and 29 years old in good health. V and J are TRBV30 and TRBJ2-6; D is uncertain. Sequencing was done on a sample of naive CD4+ T cells sorted from blood. Subset here: CD45RA+ positively selected. CDR3 DNA sequence: TGTGCCTGGAGTGAAGCTGGGGCCAACGTCCTGACTTTC. As protein: CAWSEAGANVLTF.